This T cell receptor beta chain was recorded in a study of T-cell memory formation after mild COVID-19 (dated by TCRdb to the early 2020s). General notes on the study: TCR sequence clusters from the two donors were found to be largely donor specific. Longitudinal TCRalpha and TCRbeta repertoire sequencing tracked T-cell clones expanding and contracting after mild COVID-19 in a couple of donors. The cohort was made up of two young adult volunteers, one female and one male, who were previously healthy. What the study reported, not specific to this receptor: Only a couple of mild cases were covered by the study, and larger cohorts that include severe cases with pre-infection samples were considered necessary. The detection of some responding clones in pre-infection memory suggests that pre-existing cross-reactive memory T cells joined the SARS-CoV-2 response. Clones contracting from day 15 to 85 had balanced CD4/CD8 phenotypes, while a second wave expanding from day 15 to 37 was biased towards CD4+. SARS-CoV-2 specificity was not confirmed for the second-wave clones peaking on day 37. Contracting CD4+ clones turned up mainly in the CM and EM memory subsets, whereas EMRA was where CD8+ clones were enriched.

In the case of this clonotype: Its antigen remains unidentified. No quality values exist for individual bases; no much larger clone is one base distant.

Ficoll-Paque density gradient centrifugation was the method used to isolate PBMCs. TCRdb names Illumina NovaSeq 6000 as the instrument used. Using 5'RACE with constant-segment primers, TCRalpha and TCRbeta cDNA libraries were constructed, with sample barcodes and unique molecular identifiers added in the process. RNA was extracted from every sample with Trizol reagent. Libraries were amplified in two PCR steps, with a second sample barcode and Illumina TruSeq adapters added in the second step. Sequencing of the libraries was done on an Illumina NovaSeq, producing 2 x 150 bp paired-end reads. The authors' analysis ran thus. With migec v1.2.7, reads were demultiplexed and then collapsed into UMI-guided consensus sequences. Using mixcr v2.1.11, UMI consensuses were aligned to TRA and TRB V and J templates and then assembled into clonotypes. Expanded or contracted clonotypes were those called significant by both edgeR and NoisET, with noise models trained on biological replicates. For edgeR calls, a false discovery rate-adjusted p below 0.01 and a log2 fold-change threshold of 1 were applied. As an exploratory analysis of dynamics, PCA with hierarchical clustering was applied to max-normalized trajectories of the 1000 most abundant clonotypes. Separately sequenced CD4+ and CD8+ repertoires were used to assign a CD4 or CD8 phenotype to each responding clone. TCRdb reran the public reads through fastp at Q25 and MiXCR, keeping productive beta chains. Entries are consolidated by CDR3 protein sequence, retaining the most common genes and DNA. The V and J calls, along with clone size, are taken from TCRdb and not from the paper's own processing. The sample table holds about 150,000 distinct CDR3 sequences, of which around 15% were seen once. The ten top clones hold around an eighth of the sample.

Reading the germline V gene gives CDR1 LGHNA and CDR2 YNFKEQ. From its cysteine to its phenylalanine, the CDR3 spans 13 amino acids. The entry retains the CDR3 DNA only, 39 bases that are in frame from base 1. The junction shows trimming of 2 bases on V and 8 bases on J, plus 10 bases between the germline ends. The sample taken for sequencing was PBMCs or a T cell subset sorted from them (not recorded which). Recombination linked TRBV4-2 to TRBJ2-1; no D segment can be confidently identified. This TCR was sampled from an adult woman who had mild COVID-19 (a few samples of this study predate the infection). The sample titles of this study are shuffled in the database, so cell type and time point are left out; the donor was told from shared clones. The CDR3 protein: CASSQISVDEQFF. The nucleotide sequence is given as TGTGCCAGCAGCCAAATCTCCGTGGATGAGCAGTTCTTC.